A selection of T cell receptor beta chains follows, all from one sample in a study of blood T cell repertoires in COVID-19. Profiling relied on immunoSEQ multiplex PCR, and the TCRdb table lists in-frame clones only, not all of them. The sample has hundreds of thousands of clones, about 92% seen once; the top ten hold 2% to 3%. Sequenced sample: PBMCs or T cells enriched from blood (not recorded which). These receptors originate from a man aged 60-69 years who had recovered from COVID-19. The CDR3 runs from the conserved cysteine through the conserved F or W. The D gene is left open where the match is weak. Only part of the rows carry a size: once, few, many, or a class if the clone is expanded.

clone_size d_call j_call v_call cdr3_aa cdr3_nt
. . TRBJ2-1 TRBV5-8 CASSLRLGRIDEQFF TGTGCCAGCAGCCTCCGACTCGGGAGAATCGATGAGCAGTTCTTC
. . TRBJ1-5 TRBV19 CASGTPTFNQPQHF TGTGCCAGCGGGACACCAACATTCAATCAGCCCCAGCATTTT
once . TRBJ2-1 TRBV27 CASSLWQGGNEQFF TGTGCCAGCAGTTTATGGCAGGGCGGCAATGAGCAGTTCTTC
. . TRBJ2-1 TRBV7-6 CASSVTGNEQFF TGTGCCAGCAGCGTCACGGGGAATGAGCAGTTCTTC
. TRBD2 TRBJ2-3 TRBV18 CASSPRDSGSTDTQYF TGTGCCAGCTCACCACGGGATAGCGGGAGCACAGATACGCAGTATTTT
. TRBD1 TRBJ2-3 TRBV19 CASRQPGQGTYTQYF TGTGCCAGTAGACAACCGGGACAGGGCACATATACGCAGTATTTT
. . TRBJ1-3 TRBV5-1 CASSSPRGAPHSGNTIYF TGCGCCAGCAGCTCCCCACGGGGGGCGCCACACTCTGGAAACACCATATATTTT
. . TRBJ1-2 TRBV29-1 CSAQPIGTGDYTF TGCAGCGCCCAACCTATTGGGACTGGAGACTACACCTTC
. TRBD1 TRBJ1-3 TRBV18 CASSPGTGRNTIYF TGTGCCAGCTCACCGGGGACAGGGAGAAACACCATATATTTT
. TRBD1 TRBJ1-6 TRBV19 CASSNRDRGLSKPLHF TGTGCCAGTAGTAATCGGGACAGGGGGCTCTCAAAACCCCTCCACTTT
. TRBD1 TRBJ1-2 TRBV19 CASSTRDRPGYTF TGTGCCAGTAGTACCCGGGACAGACCTGGCTACACCTTC
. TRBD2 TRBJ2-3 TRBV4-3 CASSQEWRGRHRSTDTQYF TGCGCCAGCAGCCAAGAATGGCGGGGGAGACACCGTTCTACAGATACGCAGTATTTT
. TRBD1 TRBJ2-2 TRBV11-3 CASSSGQTNTGELFF TGTGCCAGCAGCTCGGGACAGACTAACACCGGGGAGCTGTTTTTT
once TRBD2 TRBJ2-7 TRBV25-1 CASSDPASGTYEQYF TGTGCCAGCAGTGATCCGGCGAGCGGGACCTACGAGCAGTACTTC
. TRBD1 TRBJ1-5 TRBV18 CASSLGTGLNQPQHF TGTGCCAGCTCACTAGGGACAGGACTCAATCAGCCCCAGCATTTT
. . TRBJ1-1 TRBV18 CASSPKLENTEAFF TGTGCCAGCTCACCGAAGCTAGAGAACACTGAAGCTTTCTTT
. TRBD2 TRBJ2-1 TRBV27 CASSPGTSGRGEQFF TGTGCCAGCAGTCCCGGGACTAGCGGGAGGGGTGAGCAGTTCTTC
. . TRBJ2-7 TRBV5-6 CASAFAGLGEQYF TGTGCCAGCGCTTTCGCGGGGTTAGGCGAGCAGTACTTC
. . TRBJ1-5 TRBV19 CASEAADQPQHF TGTGCCAGCGAGGCGGCGGATCAGCCCCAGCATTTT
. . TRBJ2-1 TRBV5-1 CASSLNGGEYNEQFF TGCGCCAGCAGCTTAAACGGGGGAGAATACAATGAGCAGTTCTTC
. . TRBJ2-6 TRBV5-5 CASSLGGPSSGANVLTF TGTGCCAGCAGCTTAGGGGGACCCTCTTCGGGGGCCAACGTCCTGACTTTC